This T cell receptor beta chain was retrieved from a study of blood T cell repertoires in COVID-19. Measured with immunoSEQ multiplex PCR; TCRdb has only the in-frame clones, and not every one. The profile covers about 270,000 clones, with approximately 89% appearing a single time and 2.5% to 3% taken by the ten largest. The CDR3 has 17 residues. Germline assignment: CDR1 SGHKS and CDR2 YYEKEE (reference sequence). V lost 4 bases and J lost 5; bases outside the gene matches: 8. The study assigned cohorts using participant-reported clinical history. The V gene is TRBV5-5, the J gene TRBJ2-2; the match to TRBD2 covers 13 bases. The clonotype comes from a man aged 40-49 years who had been exposed to COVID-19. The specimen was PBMCs or T cells enriched from blood (not recorded which). The CDR3 sequence: CASSILAGGPRTGELFF. The CDR3 DNA reads as TGTGCCAGCAGCATACTAGCGGGAGGGCCCCGAACCGGGGAGCTGTTTTTT.